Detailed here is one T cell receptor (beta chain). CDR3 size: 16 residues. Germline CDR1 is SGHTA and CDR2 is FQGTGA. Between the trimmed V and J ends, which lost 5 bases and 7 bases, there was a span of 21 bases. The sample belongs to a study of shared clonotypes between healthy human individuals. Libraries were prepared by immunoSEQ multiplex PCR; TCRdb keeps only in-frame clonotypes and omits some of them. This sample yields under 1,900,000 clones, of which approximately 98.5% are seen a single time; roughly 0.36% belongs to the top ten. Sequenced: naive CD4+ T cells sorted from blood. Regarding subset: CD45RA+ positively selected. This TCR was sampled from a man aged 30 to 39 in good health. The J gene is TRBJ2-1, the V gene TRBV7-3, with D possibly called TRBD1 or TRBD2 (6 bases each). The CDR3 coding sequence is TGTGCCAGCAGCCTCCTAACAGGGAGGTATGAGAATGAGCAGTTCTTC. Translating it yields CASSLLTGRYENEQFF.